This record looks at one TCR beta chain sequence and its context. This sample is drawn from a study of CD8 T cells in Susac syndrome. It was with random hexamers that 0.5 to 1 ug RNA was reverse transcribed. TCRdb re-analysed the immunoSEQ multiplex PCR reads in MiXCR, keeping a single row per CDR3 protein. The sample yields more than 130,000 distinct CDR3 sequences, 94% seen once. The CDR3 spans 13 residues. Germline-derived CDR1 and CDR2 are MNHEY and SVGAGI. V shed 4 bases and J shed 2 bases, with 7 bases lying between them. The chain combines TRBV6-5 with TRBJ2-3; D is uncertain. The specimen was CD8+ T cells from PBMCs. This sequence originates from a human donor in good health. The CDR3 DNA sequence: TGTGCCAGCAGTTTCTCGGACACAGATACGCAGTATTTT. This codes for CASSFSDTDTQYF.